The rows below give T cell receptor beta chains drawn from one sample of a study of blood T cell repertoires in COVID-19. The repertoire was sequenced with immunoSEQ multiplex PCR; TCRdb's copy has only in-frame clones and lacks some. The sample carries roughly 250,000 clones, about 86% recorded once. The sample consisted of PBMCs or T cells enriched from blood (not recorded which). The receptors come from a woman aged 40 to 55 with acute COVID-19. CDR3s include the opening cysteine and the closing phenylalanine or tryptophan. The order of the fields is J gene, V gene, clone size, D gene, CDR3 protein, CDR3 DNA. A D gene is named only where the DNA matches it firmly. The listing skips clone size in some rows; elsewhere it reads once, few, many or a size class.

TRBJ1-4 | TRBV11-3 | . | . | CASSLGADSGEKLFF | TGTGCCAGCAGCTTAGGAGCGGATTCCGGTGAAAAACTGTTTTTT
TRBJ2-2 | TRBV24-1 | . | . | CASQGVRRELFF | TGTGCCTCCCAGGGCGTCCGCCGGGAGCTGTTTTTT
TRBJ1-1 | TRBV27 | . | TRBD1 | CASDRVYASTEAFF | TGTGCCAGCGACAGGGTTTACGCGAGCACTGAAGCTTTCTTT
TRBJ1-6 | TRBV12-3/TRBV12-4 | few | . | CASSFQGISPLHF | TGTGCCAGCAGCTTCCAGGGGATTTCACCCCTCCACTTT
TRBJ2-1 | TRBV5-1 | once | TRBD2 | CASSLRLANYNEQFF | TGCGCCAGCAGCTTGCGACTAGCGAACTACAATGAGCAGTTCTTC
TRBJ2-7 | TRBV4-1 | . | . | CASSQEGLYEQYF | TGCGCCAGCAGCCAAGAGGGACTGTACGAGCAGTACTTC
TRBJ1-5 | TRBV4-1 | once | . | CASSQTTGRNQPQHF | TGCGCCAGCAGCCAAACTACAGGTCGCAATCAGCCCCAGCATTTT
TRBJ2-7 | TRBV11-3 | . | . | CASSSYTGSYEQYF | TGTGCCAGCAGCTCGTACACCGGGTCCTACGAGCAGTACTTC
TRBJ2-5 | TRBV12-3/TRBV12-4 | . | . | CASSFLREETQYF | TGTGCCAGCAGTTTCTTACGGGAAGAGACCCAGTACTTC
TRBJ1-5 | TRBV7-9 | few | TRBD1 | CASSLGTGSSGPQHF | TGTGCCAGCAGCCTCGGGACAGGGTCGTCAGGGCCCCAGCATTTT
TRBJ2-1 | TRBV19 | . | TRBD2 | CASSIRTSGFYNEQFF | TGTGCCAGTAGTATACGGACTAGCGGATTCTACAATGAGCAGTTCTTC
TRBJ1-1 | TRBV29-1 | . | . | CSADGGPTFF | TGCAGCGCCGACGGAGGGCCCACCTTCTTT
TRBJ2-7 | TRBV19 | . | . | CASSRVRNEQYF | TGTGCCAGTTCCAGGGTCCGAAACGAGCAGTACTTC
TRBJ2-7 | TRBV2 | . | . | CASSDKPYEQYF | TGTGCCAGCAGTGATAAGCCCTACGAGCAGTACTTC
TRBJ2-3 | TRBV10-2 | . | TRBD2 | CASSFVSGRATDTQYF | TGCGCCAGCAGTTTCGTTAGCGGGAGGGCCACAGATACGCAGTATTTT
TRBJ2-5 | TRBV19 | . | TRBD1 | CASSPRADRQRETQYF | TGTGCCAGTAGTCCGAGAGCGGACAGGCAAAGGGAGACCCAGTACTTC
TRBJ2-6 | TRBV19 | . | . | CASSWRHSGANVLTF | TGTGCCAGTAGTTGGCGGCACTCTGGGGCCAACGTCCTGACTTTC
TRBJ1-5 | TRBV2 | . | . | CASSERYSNQPQHF | TGTGCCAGCAGTGAGCGGTATAGCAATCAGCCCCAGCATTTT
TRBJ2-7 | TRBV7-2 | . | TRBD2 | CASSLQGTSGYEQYF | TGTGCCAGCAGCTTACAGGGGACTAGCGGCTACGAGCAGTACTTC
TRBJ1-5 | TRBV6-5 | . | . | CASSYDGLNQPQHF | TGTGCCAGCAGTTACGATGGACTCAATCAGCCCCAGCATTTT
TRBJ1-5 | TRBV6-5 | . | . | CASSHRESQPQHF | TGTGCCAGCAGCCACAGGGAGAGCCAGCCCCAGCATTTT
TRBJ1-4 | TRBV2 | . | . | CASSEVRRNEKLFF | TGTGCCAGCAGTGAAGTACGGCGGAATGAAAAACTGTTTTTT
TRBJ1-2 | TRBV5-8 | . | TRBD1 | CASSLSGQGRSNYGYTF | TGTGCCAGCAGCTTGTCCGGACAGGGACGTTCTAACTATGGCTACACCTTC
TRBJ2-1 | TRBV28 | . | TRBD2 | CASRKNLAGGYHEQFF | TGTGCCAGCAGGAAAAATCTAGCGGGAGGGTACCATGAGCAGTTCTTC
TRBJ2-7 | TRBV18 | . | . | CASSPAGNFGYEQYF | TGTGCCAGCTCACCAGCGGGAAATTTCGGCTACGAGCAGTACTTC
TRBJ2-7 | TRBV19 | . | . | CASSASYFDEQYF | TGTGCCAGTAGTGCCTCCTACTTCGACGAGCAGTACTTC
TRBJ2-1 | TRBV11-2 | . | . | CASLEPGTSYNEQFF | TGTGCCAGCCTAGAGCCCGGGACTTCCTACAATGAGCAGTTCTTC
TRBJ1-1 | TRBV4-2 | few | TRBD1 | CASSSRLGGKAFF | TGTGCCAGCAGCTCCCGTTTAGGGGGCAAAGCTTTCTTT
TRBJ2-7 | TRBV6-5 | . | TRBD1 | CASSPETGGSYEQYF | TGTGCCAGCAGTCCAGAGACAGGGGGCTCCTACGAGCAGTACTTC
TRBJ1-5 | TRBV18 | . | . | CASSLSEIESNQPQHF | TGTGCCAGCTCTCTCAGCGAAATTGAGAGCAATCAGCCCCAGCATTTT
TRBJ1-2 | TRBV30 | . | . | CACSGDSGYTF | TGTGCCTGCTCCGGGGACTCTGGCTACACCTTC
TRBJ1-2 | TRBV30 | . | . | CAWSVLGGLGGYTF | TGTGCCTGGAGTGTACTTGGGGGGTTGGGTGGCTACACCTTC
TRBJ2-7 | TRBV5-1 | . | . | CASSLEQHYEQYF | TGCGCCAGCAGCTTGGAACAGCACTACGAGCAGTACTTC
TRBJ2-3 | TRBV6-4 | . | . | CASTSPTQYF | TGTGCCAGCACTTCTCCCACGCAGTATTTT
TRBJ2-7 | TRBV7-9 | . | . | CASSPEEVEQYF | TGTGCCAGCAGCCCCGAGGAAGTCGAGCAGTACTTC
TRBJ2-1 | TRBV27 | . | TRBD2 | CASTGVGGSYNEQFF | TGTGCCAGCACCGGAGTGGGGGGGTCCTACAATGAGCAGTTCTTC
TRBJ2-1 | TRBV6-6 | once | TRBD1 | CASSYSGTARDEQFF | TGTGCCAGCAGTTACTCTGGGACAGCGAGGGATGAGCAGTTCTTC
TRBJ2-5 | TRBV7-9 | . | TRBD1 | CASSRRDRVQETQYF | TGTGCCAGCAGCCGCCGGGACAGGGTCCAAGAGACCCAGTACTTC
TRBJ2-5 | TRBV6-5 | few | . | CASQRVVQETQYF | TGTGCCAGCCAGCGGGTAGTTCAAGAGACCCAGTACTTC
TRBJ2-7 | TRBV10-3 | . | TRBD1 | CAISESSRTGDREQYF | TGTGCCATCAGTGAGTCGAGCCGGACAGGGGATCGGGAGCAGTACTTC
TRBJ2-2 | TRBV5-1 | . | . | CASSLDGGELFF | TGCGCCAGCAGCTTGGACGGCGGGGAGCTGTTTTTT